Listed here are 23 T cell receptor beta chains from one sample, sequenced in a study of control samples from healthy donors and cancer patients. Profiling relied on immunoSEQ multiplex PCR, and the TCRdb table lists in-frame clones only, not all of them. Of fewer than 200,000 clones in the sample, around 93% were seen once. What was sequenced was blood. The origin of the receptors is a woman aged 60-75 years in good health.

The chain combines TRBV4-3 with TRBJ1-2, with a tentative D call TRBD1 (6 bases). The V and J ends lost 4 bases and 0 bases respectively, with 12 bases between them. This CDR3 is 15 amino acids long. In germline, CDR1 is LGHNA, CDR2 YSLEER. In DNA form, the CDR3 reads TGCGCCAGCAGCCGCAAGGGGGGAGCTAACTATGGCTACACCTTC. Encoded protein: CASSRKGGANYGYTF.

This clone appeared a single time. This chain uses TRBV18 with TRBJ1-1; no firm D call. V lost 4 bases and J 3 bases, leaving 15 bases between the germline ends. The CDR3 is 15 residues long. Germline CDR1 KGHSH, CDR2 LQKENI. The CDR3 DNA reads as TGTGCCAGCTCACAATACTCCGGGCGGGACACTGAAGCTTTCTTT. Its translation is CASSQYSGRDTEAFF.

The rearrangement uses TRBV6-5 and TRBJ1-3; a possible D gene is TRBD1 (6 bases). The CDR3 contains 16 residues. The germline V gene has CDR1 MNHEY and CDR2 SVGAGI. V was cut by 2 bases and J by 1 base, with 12 bases left in between. The CDR3 loop reads CASSYADSSSGNTIYF. The DNA of the CDR3 is TGTGCCAGCAGTTACGCGGACAGTTCTTCTGGAAACACCATATATTTT.

The chain joins TRBV7-2 to TRBJ2-4; maybe TRBD1 (6 bases). Germline CDR1 and CDR2: SGHTA and FQGNSA. CDR3 length: 15 residues. V shed 2 bases and J shed 10 bases, with 18 bases lying between them. The CDR3 loop reads CASSLSYGQTSIQYF. CDR3 bases: TGTGCCAGCAGCTTAAGTTATGGACAGACCTCTATTCAGTACTTC.

The rearrangement links TRBV19 to TRBJ2-5, with 13 bases matching TRBD2. CDR1 LNHDA and CDR2 SQIVND come from the germline V gene (reference sequence). CDR3 size: 17 residues. J was trimmed by 9 bases and V by 5 bases; bases with no gene match: 15. The CDR3 DNA follows: TGTGCCAGTAGTCCCTCAGGACTAGCGGGGGTGTCCTGGTCCCAGTACTTC. Residues: CASSPSGLAGVSWSQYF. Looking up the rest from reference TRBV19 and TRBJ2-5 gives the full variable domain: DGGITQSPKYLFRKEGQNVTLSCEQNLNHDAMYWYRQDPGQGLRLIYYSQIVNDFQKGDIAEGYSVSREKKESFPLTVTSAQKNPTAFYLCASSPSGLAGVSWSQYFGPGTRLLVL.

V gene TRBV7-2 combines with J gene TRBJ2-1; 7 nucleotides match TRBD2. Germline CDR1 and CDR2: SGHTA and FQGNSA. V lost 4 bases to trimming and J lost 7 bases; unmatched junction nucleotides: 4. The CDR3 is 13 amino acids. CDR3 amino acids: CASSSGLGNEQFF. The DNA of the CDR3 is TGTGCCAGCAGCTCAGGACTAGGGAATGAGCAGTTCTTC.

The chain uses TRBV11-2 and TRBJ2-1, with TRBD2 identical over 10 bases. The ends lost 2 bases at V and 4 bases at J; junction bases unmatched: 5. CDR3 length: 16 residues. Germline V lookup: CDR1 SGHAT, CDR2 FQNNGV. CDR3 in amino acids: CASSLSSGGSYNEQFF. The CDR3 DNA follows: TGTGCCAGCAGCTTATCTAGCGGGGGTTCATACAATGAGCAGTTCTTC.

The rearrangement uses TRBV6-6 and TRBJ2-6; D is perhaps TRBD1 or TRBD2 (5 bases each). Germline CDR1 is MNHNY and CDR2 is SVGAGI (reference sequence). The CDR3 runs to 14 residues. Between the trimmed V and J ends, which lost 4 bases and 4 bases, there was a span of 8 bases. The CDR3, as DNA: TGTGCCAGCAGTTGGGGGTCCGGGGCCAACGTCCTGACTTTC. Translating it yields CASSWGSGANVLTF.

V usage is TRBV23-1 and J usage is TRBJ1-1; a weak D match, TRBD1 (6 bases). TRBV23-1 is recorded as an ORF, its role being uncertain. Trimming took off 1 base at V and 1 base at J, with 16 bases between the two ends. The CDR3 loop spans 17 amino acids. The CDR3 nucleotides are TGCGCCAGCAGTCAATTCTCAGGGGAGGTGGGGAACACTGAAGCTTTCTTT. Residues: CASSQFSGEVGNTEAFF.

The chain carries TRBV18 and TRBJ2-1, with 7 bases fitting TRBD1. The CDR3 sequence is 16 residues long. Germline V gives CDR1 KGHSH, CDR2 LQKENI. The trim removed 2 bases at V and 6 bases at J, leaving 10 bases unmatched. The CDR3 reads CASSPSSGTVINEQFF. The CDR3 region has the DNA TGTGCCAGCTCACCATCCTCCGGGACAGTGATCAATGAGCAGTTCTTC.

The rearrangement links TRBV29-1 to TRBJ1-4, with D maybe TRBD1 (5 bases). Germline CDR1 is SQVTM and CDR2 is ANQGSEA. With 3 bases removed from V and 6 bases from J, the gap between germline ends came to 14 bases. CDR3 length: 14 residues. CDR3 sequence: CSVEVGLGDEKLFF. CDR3 in DNA: TGCAGCGTTGAGGTTGGCCTAGGGGATGAAAAACTGTTTTTT.

The chain uses TRBV7-9 and TRBJ2-5; D is undetermined. V was cut by 4 bases and J by 5 bases, with 11 bases left in between. The CDR3 length is 13 residues. Looked up from germline, CDR1 is SEHNR and CDR2 is FQNEAQ (reference sequence). Here the CDR3 reads CASSSGRWETQYF. In DNA form, the CDR3 reads TGTGCCAGCAGCTCGGGCCGCTGGGAGACCCAGTACTTC.

V and J are TRBV7-2 and TRBJ1-3; a possible D gene is TRBD1 (6 bases). Trimming shortened V by 5 bases and J by 2 bases, and 16 bases separated the two germline ends. The CDR3 length is 16 residues. Germline V gene lookup returns CDR1 SGHTA and CDR2 FQGNSA. The CDR3 here is CASSTPRGGTGNTIYF. Written as DNA, the CDR3 is TGTGCCAGCAGCACCCCTCGAGGGGGGACTGGAAACACCATATATTTT.

V gene TRBV18 combines with J gene TRBJ1-1; D gene uncertain. V was cut by 2 bases and J by 1 base, with 17 bases left in between. The length of the CDR3 is 17 residues. CDR1 KGHSH and CDR2 LQKENI come from the germline V gene. CDR3 region: CASSPNSQIVGNTEAFF. The CDR3, as DNA: TGTGCCAGCTCACCAAATTCACAGATAGTGGGGAACACTGAAGCTTTCTTT.

The gene calls are TRBV6-5 and TRBJ1-6; D unclear. V gave up 4 bases and J gave up 6 bases, with 7 bases separating them. This CDR3 has 13 residues. CDR1 and CDR2 from the germline V gene are MNHEY and SVGAGI. The CDR3 sequence: CASSSVGNSPLHF. CDR3 nucleotide sequence: TGTGCCAGCAGTTCCGTGGGTAATTCACCCCTCCACTTT.

The chain couples TRBV30 to TRBJ1-5; a possible D gene is TRBD1 (5 bases). CDR1 is GTSNPN and CDR2 is SVGIG in the germline V gene (reference sequence). The CDR3 totals 15 residues. V dropped 2 bases and J dropped 3 bases, with 14 bases sitting between them. In DNA form, the CDR3 reads TGTGCCTGGAGTTTTAAGGGACTATACAATCAGCCCCAGCATTTT. This translates into CAWSFKGLYNQPQHF.

The genes are TRBV5-8 and TRBJ2-7, with D possibly being TRBD1 (6 bases). Germline loops: CDR1 SGHTS, CDR2 YDEGEE. The CDR3 is 12 amino acids. V lost 3 bases to trimming and J lost 6 bases, with 10 bases between them. CDR3 in DNA: TGTGCCAGCAGCTCAGGGGAAAGCGAGCAGTACTTC. It encodes CASSSGESEQYF.

The chain is built from TRBV2 and TRBJ1-3; 7 bases align to TRBD1. V dropped 6 bases and J dropped 0; count of bases not matched to a gene: 5. In germline, CDR1 is SNHLY, CDR2 FYNNEI. The CDR3 sequence is 15 residues long. This chain's CDR3 is CASRATGNSGNTIYF. CDR3 nucleotides: TGTGCCAGCAGGGCGACAGGGAACTCTGGAAACACCATATATTTT.

The chain couples TRBV11-2 to TRBJ1-1, with D maybe TRBD1 (5 bases). The CDR3 is made up of 13 amino acids. Germline lookup yields CDR1 SGHAT and CDR2 FQNNGV. The V end lost 1 base, the J end lost 8 bases, and 11 bases lay between the germline ends. Written as DNA, the CDR3 is TGTGCCAGCAGCTTAGTTTGGGGCAGCGAAGCTTTCTTT. Translated, it gives CASSLVWGSEAFF.

J is TRBJ1-4 and V is TRBV5-8, with D possibly TRBD1 on 6 matching bases. The germline CDR1 and CDR2 sequences are SGHTS and YDEGEE. V lost 6 bases to trimming and J lost 7 bases, with 16 bases between them. CDR3 length: 14 residues. The CDR3: CASTLQGLGEKLFF. DNA of the CDR3: TGTGCCAGCACCCTCCAGGGGTTGGGTGAAAAACTGTTTTTT.

This sequence joins TRBV6-2 or TRBV6-3 and TRBJ2-7; maybe TRBD2 (6 bases). The CDR3 extends over 15 amino acids. V was pared by 6 bases and J by 2 bases, with 17 bases between. Germline loops: CDR1 MNHEY, CDR2 SVGEGT. Written as DNA, the CDR3 is TGTGCCAGCAGCCAACACCGGGACTTGACCTACGAGCAGTACTTC. This gives the protein CASSQHRDLTYEQYF.

The J gene is TRBJ1-3, the V gene TRBV7-9; D gene uncertain. Germline loops: CDR1 SEHNR, CDR2 FQNEAQ (reference sequence). V was pared by 5 bases and J by 2 bases, with 10 bases between. This CDR3 spans 14 amino acids. The DNA of the CDR3 is TGTGCCAGCAGCCCGGGGTCTCCTGGAAACACCATATATTTT. This codes for CASSPGSPGNTIYF.

The chain combines TRBV7-9 with TRBJ1-2; TRBD1 aligns across 7 bases. The ends lost 4 bases at V and 8 bases at J; junction bases unmatched: 19. Per germline, CDR1 SEHNR and CDR2 FQNEAQ (reference sequence). The CDR3 is made up of 17 amino acids. The CDR3 reads CASSSANRQGPVWGYTF. In DNA, the CDR3 is TGTGCCAGCAGCTCCGCTAACAGACAGGGTCCCGTCTGGGGCTACACCTTC.